The table lists the clone carrying this T cell receptor beta chain with many counts. Its antigen is not identified. TCRdb passed the 5' RACE reads through MiXCR, listing each CDR3 protein once. The sample yields hundreds of thousands of distinct CDR3 sequences, less than 7% seen once. The data belong to a study of identical twins. Study-level points and caveats: Sharing of beta out-of-frame sequences by twins showed a weaker excess.

The CDR3 is made up of 14 amino acids. J gave up 3 bases and V 1 base, and 4 bases lay outside the gene matches. The germline gives CDR1 SGHRS, CDR2 YFSETQ. The chain couples TRBV5-1 to TRBJ2-7; 7 bases agree with TRBD2. This clonotype originated in a man aged 18 to 35 in good health. Sequenced sample: naive T cells sorted from blood. This chain's CDR3 is CASSLLRESYEQYF. CDR3 nucleotides: TGCGCCAGCAGCTTGTTGCGGGAGAGCTACGAGCAGTACTTC.